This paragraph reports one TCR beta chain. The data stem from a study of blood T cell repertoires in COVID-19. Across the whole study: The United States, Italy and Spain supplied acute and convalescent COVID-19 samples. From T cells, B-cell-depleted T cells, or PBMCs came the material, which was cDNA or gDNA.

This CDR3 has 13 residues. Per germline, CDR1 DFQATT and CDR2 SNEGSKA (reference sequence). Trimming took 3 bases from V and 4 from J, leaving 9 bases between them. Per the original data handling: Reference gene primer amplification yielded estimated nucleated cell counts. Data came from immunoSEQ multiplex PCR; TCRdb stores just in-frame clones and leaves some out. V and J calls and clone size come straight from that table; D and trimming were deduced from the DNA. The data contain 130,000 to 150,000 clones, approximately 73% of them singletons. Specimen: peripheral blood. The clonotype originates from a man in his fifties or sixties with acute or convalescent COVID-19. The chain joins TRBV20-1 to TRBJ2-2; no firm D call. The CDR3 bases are TGCAGTGCTAGTTATCTCGGCACCGGGGAGCTGTTTTTT. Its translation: CSASYLGTGELFF.